There are a few counts of the clone carrying this T cell receptor beta chain. Its antigen is still unknown. The donors, aged roughly 6 to 90, were healthy Caucasians from Russia. This specimen belongs to a study of blood T cells in healthy people across ages. The study's findings and limits: When set beside aged donors, long-lived donors presented more naive CD4+ cells and higher diversity.

A second PCR of 7 to 11 cycles used a sample-barcoded 5' primer and a J-beta primer mix. Using its own MiXCR run on the 5' RACE reads, TCRdb lists one record per CDR3 protein. The profile shows about 570,000 distinct CDR3 sequences, over 25% of them singletons. The germline V gene encodes CDR1 SGHAT and CDR2 FQNNGV. This CDR3 comprises 17 residues. V was pared by 1 base and J by 7 bases, with 10 bases of the junction left unmatched. The same specimen was also included in a second study, on T cells of mothers and their children. That source reports: Detection of persistent microchimeric T cell clones did not occur.

The clonotype comes from a boy younger than 10 in good health. The sequenced sample consisted of blood. The rearrangement joins TRBV11-2 to TRBJ2-1, with TRBD2 identical over 10 bases. As DNA, the CDR3 is TGTGCCAGCAGCTTAGGGTATAGCGGGGGGATAGTAAATGAGCAGTTCTTC. This gives the protein CASSLGYSGGIVNEQFF.